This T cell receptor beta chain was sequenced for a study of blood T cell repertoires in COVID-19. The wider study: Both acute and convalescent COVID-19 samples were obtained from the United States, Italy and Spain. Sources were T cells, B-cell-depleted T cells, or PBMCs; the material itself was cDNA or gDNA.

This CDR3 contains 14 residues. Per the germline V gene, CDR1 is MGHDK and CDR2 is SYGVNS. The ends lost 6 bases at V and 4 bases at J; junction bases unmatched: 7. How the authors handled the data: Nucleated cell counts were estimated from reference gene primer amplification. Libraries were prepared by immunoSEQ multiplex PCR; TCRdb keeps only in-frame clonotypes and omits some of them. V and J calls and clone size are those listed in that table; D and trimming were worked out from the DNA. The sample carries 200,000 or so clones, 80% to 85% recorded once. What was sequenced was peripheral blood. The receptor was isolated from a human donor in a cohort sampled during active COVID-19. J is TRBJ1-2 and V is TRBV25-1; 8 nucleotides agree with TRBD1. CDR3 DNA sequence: TGTGCCAGCAGCGGGACAGGATTTTTCTATGGCTACACCTTC. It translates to CASSGTGFFYGYTF.